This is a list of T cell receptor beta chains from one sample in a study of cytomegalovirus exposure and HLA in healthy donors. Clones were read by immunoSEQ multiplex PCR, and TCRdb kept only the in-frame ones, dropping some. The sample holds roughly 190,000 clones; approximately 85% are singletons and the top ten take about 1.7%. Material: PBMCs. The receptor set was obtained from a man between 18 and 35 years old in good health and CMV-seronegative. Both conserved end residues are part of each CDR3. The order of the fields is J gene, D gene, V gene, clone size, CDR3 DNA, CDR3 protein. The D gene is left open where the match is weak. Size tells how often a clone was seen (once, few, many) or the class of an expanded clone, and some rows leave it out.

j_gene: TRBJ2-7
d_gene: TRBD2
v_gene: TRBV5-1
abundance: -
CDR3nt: TGCGCCAGCAGCCCCCGGGGGGGAGATCCTTCCTACGAGCAGTACTTC
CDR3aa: CASSPRGGDPSYEQYF

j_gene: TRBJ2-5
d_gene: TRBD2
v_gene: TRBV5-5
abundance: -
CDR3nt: TGTGCCAGCAGCTCCGCGGCGGGGACTAGCGGGGAAGAGACCCAGTACTTC
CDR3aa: CASSSAAGTSGEETQYF

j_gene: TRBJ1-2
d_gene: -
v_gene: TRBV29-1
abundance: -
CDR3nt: TGCAGCGCCCGGGAAAACCTTAACTATGGCTACACCTTC
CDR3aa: CSARENLNYGYTF

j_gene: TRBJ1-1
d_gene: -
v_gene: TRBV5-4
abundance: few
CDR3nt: TGTGCCAGCAGCTCGACGGGGGGTATTGTTTTCTTT
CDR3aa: CASSSTGGIVFF

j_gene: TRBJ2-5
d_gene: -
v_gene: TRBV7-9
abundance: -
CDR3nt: TGTGCCAGCAGCTTAATCGGGGAGACCCAGTACTTC
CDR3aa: CASSLIGETQYF

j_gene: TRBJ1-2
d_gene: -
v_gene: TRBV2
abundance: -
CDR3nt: TGTGCCAGCAGTGAAGACGGAGCTAACTATGGCTACACCTTC
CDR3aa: CASSEDGANYGYTF

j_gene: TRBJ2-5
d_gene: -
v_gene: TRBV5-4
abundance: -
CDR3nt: TGTGCCAGCAGCGGAGTAGAAGAGACCCAGTACTTC
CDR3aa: CASSGVEETQYF

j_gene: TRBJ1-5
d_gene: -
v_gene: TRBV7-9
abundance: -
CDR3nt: TGTGCCAGCAGCCCGTTTTTAGCCCCTCGCAATCAGCCCCAGCATTTT
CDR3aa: CASSPFLAPRNQPQHF

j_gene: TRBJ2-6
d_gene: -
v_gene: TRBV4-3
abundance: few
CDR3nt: TGCGCCAGCAGCCAAGTGTCGGGAACGGGAGCGTCTTCTGGGGCCAACGTCCTGACTTTC
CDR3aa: CASSQVSGTGASSGANVLTF

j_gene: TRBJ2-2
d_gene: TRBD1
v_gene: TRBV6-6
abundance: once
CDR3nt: TGTGCCAGCAGTCCCCGCAACAGGGGGCCCGGGGAGCTGTTTTTT
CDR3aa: CASSPRNRGPGELFF

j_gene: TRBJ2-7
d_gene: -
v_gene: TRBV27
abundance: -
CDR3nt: TGTGCCAGCAGTTTAACCGAGGCGGGAATCTACGAGCAGTACTTC
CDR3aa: CASSLTEAGIYEQYF